This TCR beta chain was captured by sequencing in a study of T-cell reconstitution after alpha-beta-depleted transplantation in children. For TCRbeta, the library was prepared with unique molecular identifiers. Via MiXCR, TCRdb re-called the PCR reads, giving one row per CDR3 protein. Found here are around 600,000 distinct CDR3 sequences, 20% to 25% of them singletons; the top ten hold over 12%. Trimming left V 3 bases short and J 11 bases short, with 16 bases between. The CDR3 sequence is 13 residues long. Germline V gene data show CDR1 as MDHEN and CDR2 as SYDVKM. The specimen comprised PBMCs, mostly from graft donor cells, sampled 360 days after TCRalphabeta/CD19-depleted stem cell transplant. This receptor was taken from a boy under two years old who had a stem cell transplant for acute myeloid leukemia, so the T cells may come from the graft donor. V and J are TRBV28 and TRBJ1-1, with D possibly being TRBD1 (6 bases). The DNA of the CDR3 is TGTGCCAGCAGTTTGGAACTCAGGGGTTTCGCTTTCTTT. Translating it yields CASSLELRGFAFF.